These 28 T cell receptor beta chains share one sample of origin, sequenced in a study of shared clonotypes between healthy human individuals. Repertoires were generated with immunoSEQ multiplex PCR, while TCRdb's copy carries only in-frame clones and drops some. The data hold 950,000 to 1,200,000 clones, with roughly 77% observed a single time. The sequenced sample consisted of memory CD4+ T cells from PBMCs. Subset denoted: CD45RA-negative fraction. Receptor source: a man between 18 and 35 years old in good health. Some clones in this sample may be carry-over from other donors' samples.

The rearrangement joins TRBV6-1 to TRBJ1-1; 11 bases line up with TRBD1. Germline V gene sequence: CDR1 MNHNS, CDR2 SASEGT. This CDR3 region has 14 residues. J lost 3 bases, V lost 4 bases, and 1 base had no gene match. This CDR3 is CASSGTGGYTEAFF. The CDR3 DNA reads as TGTGCCAGCAGTGGGACAGGGGGCTACACTGAAGCTTTCTTT.

The gene calls are TRBV6-5 and TRBJ1-2, with D unclear. From germline, CDR1 is MNHEY and CDR2 SVGAGI. The length of the CDR3 is 11 residues. Trimming cost V 4 bases and J 4 bases, with 4 bases left between them. CDR3 sequence: CASSFSYGYTF. The CDR3 DNA sequence: TGTGCCAGCAGTTTCAGCTATGGCTACACCTTC.

This sequence joins TRBV30 and TRBJ1-5; no clear D gene. The CDR3 runs 13 residues. The germline V gene encodes CDR1 GTSNPN and CDR2 SVGIG (reference sequence). The V and J ends lost 3 bases and 5 bases respectively, with 11 bases between them. CDR3 sequence reads: CAWSGQADQPQHF. The CDR3, as DNA: TGTGCCTGGAGCGGGCAGGCTGATCAGCCCCAGCATTTT. Supplemented by reference TRBV30 and TRBJ1-5, the full variable domain reads SQTIHQWPATLVQPVGSPLSLECTVEGTSNPNLYWYRQAAGRGLQLLFYSVGIGQISSEVPQNLSASRPQDRQFILSSKKLLLSDSGFYLCAWSGQADQPQHFGDGTRLSIL.

V usage is TRBV2 and J usage is TRBJ2-1; 14 bases align to TRBD2. Germline V gene lookup returns CDR1 SNHLY and CDR2 FYNNEI. The V segment lost 6 bases and the J segment 5 bases; nucleotides outside the gene matches: 9. This CDR3 has 17 residues. CDR3: CASRNGTSGRGDNEQFF. The CDR3 DNA sequence: TGTGCCAGCAGGAATGGGACTAGCGGGAGAGGCGACAATGAGCAGTTCTTC. The full variable domain, with the rest looked up from reference TRBV2 and TRBJ2-1, is EPEVTQTPSHQVTQMGQEVILRCVPISNHLYFYWYRQILGQKVEFLVSFYNNEISEKSEIFDDQFSVERPDGSNFTLKIRSTKLEDSAMYFCASRNGTSGRGDNEQFFGPGTRLTVL.

Points on this clone: Being one base from a much bigger clone, this may be a read error. The chain is built from TRBV30 and TRBJ1-4, with D possibly being TRBD1 (5 bases). Trimming left V 1 base short and J 0 bases short, with 12 bases between. Germline V gives CDR1 GTSNPN, CDR2 SVGIG (reference sequence). CDR3 length: 16 residues. The CDR3 loop reads CAWSASGTSTNEKLFF. DNA for the CDR3: TGTGCCTGGAGTGCCTCGGGGACGTCAACTAATGAAAAACTGTTTTTT. Variable domain in full (rest from reference TRBV30 and TRBJ1-4): SQTIHQWPATLVQPVGSPLSLECTVEGTSNPNLYWYRQAAGRGLQLLFYSVGIGQISSEVPQNLSASRPQDRQFILSSKKLLLSDSGFYLCAWSASGTSTNEKLFFGSGTQLSVL.

This rearrangement joins TRBV4-2 to TRBJ2-1; 15 positions match TRBD2. The CDR3 has 18 amino acids. V lost 1 base and J lost 7; bases outside the gene matches: 8. Germline assignment: CDR1 LGHNA and CDR2 YNFKEQ. This CDR3 reads CASSQGTGGLAGGNEQFF. In DNA form, the CDR3 reads TGTGCCAGCAGCCAAGGGACCGGGGGACTAGCGGGAGGAAATGAGCAGTTCTTC.

The genes are TRBV2 and TRBJ2-7; the D gene could be TRBD1 or TRBD2 (5 bases each). The CDR3 length is 14 residues. Germline CDR1 reads SNHLY; CDR2 reads FYNNEI. Trimming removed 6 bases at V and 0 bases at J, with 12 bases between. CDR3 amino acids: CASSWDLSSYEQYF. CDR3 nucleotides: TGTGCCAGCAGCTGGGACCTCAGCTCCTACGAGCAGTACTTC. The variable domain in full, with the rest retrieved from reference TRBV2 and TRBJ2-7, is EPEVTQTPSHQVTQMGQEVILRCVPISNHLYFYWYRQILGQKVEFLVSFYNNEISEKSEIFDDQFSVERPDGSNFTLKIRSTKLEDSAMYFCASSWDLSSYEQYFGPGTRLTVT.

This rearrangement joins TRBV29-1 to TRBJ2-5, with D maybe TRBD1 (5 bases). V lost 3 bases and J 6 bases, leaving 14 bases between the germline ends. The CDR3 runs 13 residues. Germline loops: CDR1 SQVTM, CDR2 ANQGSEA. CDR3 sequence reads: CSVDRALRQTQYF. CDR3 sequence (DNA): TGCAGCGTTGACAGGGCCCTCCGGCAGACCCAGTACTTC. The full variable domain, its missing parts supplied by reference TRBV29-1 and TRBJ2-5, is SAVISQKPSRDICQRGTSLTIQCQVDSQVTMMFWYRQQPGQSLTLIATANQGSEATYESGFVIDKFPISRPNLTFSTLTVSNMSPEDSSIYLCSVDRALRQTQYFGPGTRLLVL.

The chain couples TRBV7-3 to TRBJ2-1; 8 nucleotides align to TRBD2. J lost 6 bases, V lost 0 bases, and 7 bases had no gene match. CDR1 is SGHTA and CDR2 is FQGTGA in the germline V gene. The CDR3 consists of 16 residues. Here the CDR3 DNA reads TGTGCCAGCAGCTTAACGGGGACTAGGACCTTCAATGAGCAGTTCTTC. Its protein is CASSLTGTRTFNEQFF.

J is TRBJ1-4 and V is TRBV29-1; TRBD1 might be the D (5 bases). The germline CDR1 and CDR2 sequences are SQVTM and ANQGSEA. The CDR3 is 13 residues long. The ends were cut back, 1 base at V and 7 bases at J, with 10 bases in the middle. The CDR3, as DNA: TGCAGCGTTGAAGTACAGGAAGGTGAAAAACTGTTTTTT. This encodes CSVEVQEGEKLFF.

This clone was observed a handful of times. V gene TRBV6-1 combines with J gene TRBJ1-3; no clear D gene. The V and J ends lost 1 base and 7 bases respectively, with 8 bases between them. The CDR3 has 13 residues. CDR1 is MNHNS, CDR2 SASEGT, per germline. CDR3 nucleotides: TGTGCCAGCAGTGAAGAGGTTTGGAACACCATATATTTT. Translation: CASSEEVWNTIYF.

The V and J genes are TRBV6-6 and TRBJ2-1; possibly TRBD2 for D (7 bases). The CDR3 is 14 amino acids. From germline, CDR1 is MNHNY and CDR2 SVGAGI (reference sequence). V was pared by 0 bases and J by 6 bases, with 9 bases between. CDR3 sequence (DNA): TGTGCCAGCAGTTACTCGGGGGGGCTCAATGAGCAGTTCTTC. It specifies CASSYSGGLNEQFF.

The chain has TRBV5-6 and TRBJ1-5; no clear D. CDR3 length: 16 residues. CDR1 and CDR2 from the germline V gene are SGHDT and YYEEEE. The germline V and J ends were trimmed by 3 bases and 3 bases, with 16 bases remaining between them. Written as DNA, the CDR3 is TGTGCCAGCAGCTCGGGCGCAGGAGAATCCAATCAGCCCCAGCATTTT. The encoded protein is CASSSGAGESNQPQHF.

In DNA, the CDR3 is TGTGCCAGCTCACCCCAAAATCTAGCGTTATCCTACGAGCAGTACTTC. Residues: CASSPQNLALSYEQYF. The rearrangement links TRBV18 to TRBJ2-7; tentative D call: TRBD2 (6 bases). CDR1 and CDR2 from the germline V gene are KGHSH and LQKENI. V lost 3 bases and J 1 base, leaving 16 bases between the germline ends. This CDR3 has 16 amino acids.

The chain joins TRBV2 to TRBJ1-3; TRBD1 matches 8 bases. CDR3 length equals 16 residues. J gave up 3 bases and V 6 bases, and 10 bases lay outside the gene matches. CDR1 is SNHLY and CDR2 is FYNNEI in the germline V gene. CDR3 DNA: TGTGCCAGCAGGGCGGGACAGGTCCCTGGTGGAAACACCATATATTTT. Amino acid sequence: CASRAGQVPGGNTIYF.

This sequence joins TRBV28 and TRBJ2-5, with 7 bases identical to TRBD2. CDR1 is MDHEN and CDR2 is SYDVKM in the germline V gene. V shed 6 bases and J 4 bases; nucleotides not matched to a gene: 11. The CDR3 loop spans 15 amino acids. CDR3 protein: CASRPRTRWGETQYF. The CDR3 DNA sequence: TGTGCCAGCAGACCCAGGACTAGGTGGGGAGAGACCCAGTACTTC. The full variable domain, with the rest looked up from reference TRBV28 and TRBJ2-5, is DVKVTQSSRYLVKRTGEKVFLECVQDMDHENMFWYRQDPGLGLRLIYFSYDVKMKEKGDIPEGYSVSREKKERFSLILESASTNQTSMYLCASRPRTRWGETQYFGPGTRLLVL.

This clone came up once. J is TRBJ2-2 and V is TRBV27; D not certain. The CDR3 is made up of 16 amino acids. CDR1 is MNHEY, CDR2 SMNVEV, per germline (reference sequence). Trimming removed 1 base at V and 4 bases at J, with 13 bases between. Written as DNA, the CDR3 is TGTGCCAGCAGTTTATTGCCATACGGCGCCACCGGGGAGCTGTTTTTT. This encodes CASSLLPYGATGELFF.

The chain couples TRBV4-3 to TRBJ2-5; D is undetermined. V was clipped by 1 base and J by 5 bases, with 11 bases between them. The germline CDR1 and CDR2 sequences are LGHNA and YSLEER. The CDR3 is made up of 14 amino acids. The CDR3 nucleotides are TGCGCCAGCAGCCAAGGCATCAGGAAGGAGACCCAGTACTTC. It specifies CASSQGIRKETQYF.

J is TRBJ2-2 and V is TRBV28, with 7 positions matching TRBD1. CDR3 length: 16 residues. Germline V lookup: CDR1 MDHEN, CDR2 SYDVKM. After removal of 6 bases from V and 1 base from J, the junction contained 8 bases not matched to a gene. The CDR3 DNA reads as TGTGCCAGCAGCCATCGGACAGGCGTGAACACCGGGGAGCTGTTTTTT. Its translation is CASSHRTGVNTGELFF.

The chain carries TRBV7-8 and TRBJ1-2; no reliable D call. The CDR3 runs 14 residues. V lost 5 bases and J lost 3, with 13 bases in between. Germline loops: CDR1 SGHVS, CDR2 FQNEAQ. The CDR3 DNA sequence: TGTGCCAGCAGCCCGATTTACGGGGACTATGGCTACACCTTC. It encodes CASSPIYGDYGYTF.

The chain carries TRBV5-1 and TRBJ2-1; no definite D call. In germline, CDR1 is SGHRS, CDR2 YFSETQ. The V end was cut by 0 bases, the J end by 0 bases, with 7 bases between. This CDR3 is built from 15 residues. As DNA, the CDR3 is TGCGCCAGCAGCTTGGACTACAGCTCCTACAATGAGCAGTTCTTC. It is translated as CASSLDYSSYNEQFF.

The chain links TRBV28 to TRBJ2-3, with TRBD1 identical over 9 bases. This CDR3 is built from 15 residues. V was pared by 4 bases and J by 3 bases, with 5 bases of the junction left unmatched. The germline gives CDR1 MDHEN, CDR2 SYDVKM. CDR3 nucleotides: TGTGCCAGCAGTTACCGGACAGGGGAGACAGATACGCAGTATTTT. This sequence encodes CASSYRTGETDTQYF.

The chain links TRBV27 to TRBJ2-1; 13 bases are shared with TRBD2. The CDR3 length is 16 residues. J gave up 6 bases and V 4 bases, and 6 bases lay outside the gene matches. CDR1 and CDR2 from the germline V gene are MNHEY and SMNVEV (reference sequence). The DNA of the CDR3 is TGTGCCAGCAGTTCTCGGACTAGCGGGAGTCTCAATGAGCAGTTCTTC. It encodes CASSSRTSGSLNEQFF.

The chain recombines TRBV28 with TRBJ2-7, with a tentative D call TRBD2 (6 bases). V lost 8 bases and J lost 4, with 12 bases in between. CDR3 length equals 12 residues. Per the germline V gene, CDR1 is MDHEN and CDR2 is SYDVKM. CDR3 sequence (DNA): TGTGCCAGCGCAACCGGGGGTTACGAGCAGTACTTC. Residues: CASATGGYEQYF.

J is TRBJ2-7 and V is TRBV19; tentative D call: TRBD1 (5 bases). Germline CDR1 and CDR2: LNHDA and SQIVND (reference sequence). V gave up 7 bases and J gave up 2 bases, with 15 bases separating them. The CDR3 spans 14 residues. The CDR3, as DNA: TGTGCCAGTAAAACGACAGTCTCAACCTACGAGCAGTACTTC. Protein product: CASKTTVSTYEQYF.

This clone has a handful of counts. V gene TRBV29-1 combines with J gene TRBJ2-2; D gene unclear. Germline V gene sequence: CDR1 SQVTM, CDR2 ANQGSEA. Trimming left V 4 bases short and J 1 base short, with 4 bases between. CDR3 length equals 12 residues. The CDR3 protein is CSVAENTGELFF. The CDR3 nucleotides read TGCAGCGTTGCGGAGAACACCGGGGAGCTGTTTTTT.

The rearrangement uses TRBV2 and TRBJ2-3; no firm D call. The germline V gene has CDR1 SNHLY and CDR2 FYNNEI. V was pared by 4 bases and J by 4 bases, with 6 bases between. This CDR3 contains 12 residues. CDR3 coding DNA: TGTGCCAGCAGTGTGGAATCAGATACGCAGTATTTT. This translates into CASSVESDTQYF.

This clone came up a few times. This chain connects TRBV28 to TRBJ2-1; TRBD2 matches at 10 bases. V gave up 5 bases and J gave up 7 bases; unmatched junction bases: 8. The germline V gene encodes CDR1 MDHEN and CDR2 SYDVKM. CDR3 length equals 15 residues. DNA for the CDR3: TGTGCCAGCAGTCCCGGCCGACTAGCGGGTAATGAGCAGTTCTTC. Translation gives CASSPGRLAGNEQFF.